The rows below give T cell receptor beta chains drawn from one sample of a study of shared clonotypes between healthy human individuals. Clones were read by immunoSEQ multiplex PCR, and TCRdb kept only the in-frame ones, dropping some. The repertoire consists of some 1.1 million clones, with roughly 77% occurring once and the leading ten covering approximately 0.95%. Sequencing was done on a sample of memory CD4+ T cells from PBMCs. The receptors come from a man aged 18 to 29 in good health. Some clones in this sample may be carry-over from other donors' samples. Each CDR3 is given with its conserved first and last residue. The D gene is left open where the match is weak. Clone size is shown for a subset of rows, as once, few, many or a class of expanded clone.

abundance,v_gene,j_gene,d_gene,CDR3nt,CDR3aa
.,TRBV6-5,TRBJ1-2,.,TGTGCCAGCAGTTACGCATCAACAGGGATTGGCTATGGCTACACCTTC,CASSYASTGIGYGYTF
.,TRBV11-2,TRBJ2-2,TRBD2,TGTGCCAGCAGCCCGGTTGGCGGGAGCCGCACCGGGGAGCTGTTTTTT,CASSPVGGSRTGELFF
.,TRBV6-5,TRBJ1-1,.,TGTGCCAGCAGACATCCAGGCACTGAAGCTTTCTTT,CASRHPGTEAFF
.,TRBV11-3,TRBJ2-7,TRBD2,TGTGCCAGCAGCTCGGGACTAGCCCCCGACGAGCAGTACTTC,CASSSGLAPDEQYF
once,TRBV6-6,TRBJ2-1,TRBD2,TGTGCCAGCAGTTTCAGCGGGAGTTCATACAATGAGCAGTTCTTC,CASSFSGSSYNEQFF
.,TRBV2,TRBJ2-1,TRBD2,TGTGCCACAACTAGCGGGAGTTGGAATGAGCAGTTCTTC,CATTSGSWNEQFF
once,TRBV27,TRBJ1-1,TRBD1,TGTGCCAGCAGTCTCCGGGACAGAAACACTGAAGCTTTCTTT,CASSLRDRNTEAFF
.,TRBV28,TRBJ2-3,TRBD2,TGTGCCAGCAAAGAGGGAGGGTCCTCGGCGGCGCAGTATTTT,CASKEGGSSAAQYF
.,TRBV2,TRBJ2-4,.,TGTGCCAGCGGAAGGGGGGGTACGAACATTCAGTACTTC,CASGRGGTNIQYF
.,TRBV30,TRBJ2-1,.,TGTGCCTGGAGCCCTTCGACGAAAAGCTCCTACAATGAGCAGTTCTTC,CAWSPSTKSSYNEQFF
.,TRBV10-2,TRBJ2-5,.,TGCGCCAGCAGTGAGATGGGGGGAGAGACCCAGTACTTC,CASSEMGGETQYF
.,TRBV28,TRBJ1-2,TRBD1,TGTGCCAGCGACCTCCGGGACAGGGGCCTCTATGGCTACACCTTC,CASDLRDRGLYGYTF
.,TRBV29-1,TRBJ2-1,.,TGCAGCGTTGTGTCCAGTCTAAGCTCCTACAATGAGCAGTTCTTC,CSVVSSLSSYNEQFF
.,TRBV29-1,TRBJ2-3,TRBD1,TGCAGCGTTATTGGACAGGGTATGGCAGATACGCAGTATTTT,CSVIGQGMADTQYF
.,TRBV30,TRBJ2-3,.,TGTGCCTGGAGTTTATTGTCTATCGGCGATACGCAGTATTTT,CAWSLLSIGDTQYF
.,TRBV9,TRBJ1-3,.,TGTGCCAGCAGCGGAGGTTATGGGCCATCAAACGTCAACTCTGGAAACACCATATATTTT,CASSGGYGPSNVNSGNTIYF
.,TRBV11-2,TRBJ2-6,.,TGTGCCAGCAGCTTCACGTCTGGGGCCAACGTCCTGACTTTC,CASSFTSGANVLTF
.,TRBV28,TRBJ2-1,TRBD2,TGTGCCAGCATAGAGACGTTCGGGAGGGGAAATGAGCAGTTCTTC,CASIETFGRGNEQFF
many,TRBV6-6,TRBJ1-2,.,TGTGCCAGCAGTTACGGGGACACCGGAGGCTACACCTTC,CASSYGDTGGYTF
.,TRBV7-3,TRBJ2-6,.,TGTGCCAGCAGCCCCCAGTTCCGTAGCTCTGGGGCCAACGTCCTGACTTTC,CASSPQFRSSGANVLTF
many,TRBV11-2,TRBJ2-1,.,TGTGCCAGCAGCCGGATCGGCCGAGTAGTTACACCCTACAATGAGCAGTTCTTC,CASSRIGRVVTPYNEQFF
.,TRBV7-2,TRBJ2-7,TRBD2,TGTGCCAGCAGCCCCCCCGGGCTAGCGGTGGGCGAGCAGTACTTC,CASSPPGLAVGEQYF
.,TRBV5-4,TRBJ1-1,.,TGTGCCAGCGGACAACAGGGTCGTAGTGCTGAAGCTTTCTTT,CASGQQGRSAEAFF
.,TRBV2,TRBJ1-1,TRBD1,TGTGCCAGCAGTGGACAGGGGCCGCCGGGGGCTTTCTTT,CASSGQGPPGAFF
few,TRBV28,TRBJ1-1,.,TGTGCCAGCAGTACCCATTCCAGGGACGGAGCTTTCTTT,CASSTHSRDGAFF